There are a few counts of the clone carrying this T cell receptor (beta chain). TCRdb processed the RT-PCR reads anew with MiXCR; each CDR3 protein has one entry. The sample consists of 80,000 to 90,000 distinct CDR3 sequences, around 48% of them appearing once. The data belong to a study of patients and donors after allogeneic stem cell transplantation. Per germline, CDR1 MNHEY and CDR2 SVGAGI. The CDR3 has 13 residues. Trimming removed 5 bases from V and 3 bases from J, with 8 bases in between. Sequences were obtained from blood, either unsorted or a sorted T cell fraction (not recorded which). This receptor was taken from a human donor who was either an allogeneic HSCT recipient or a stem cell or donor lymphocyte infusion donor (not recorded which). It is not recorded whose cells these are; they may come from a transplant donor. This rearrangement joins TRBV6-5 to TRBJ1-5; D call uncertain. CDR3 sequence (DNA): TGTGCCAGCAGTGGACGGATCAATCAGCCCCAGCATTTT. It yields the protein CASSGRINQPQHF.